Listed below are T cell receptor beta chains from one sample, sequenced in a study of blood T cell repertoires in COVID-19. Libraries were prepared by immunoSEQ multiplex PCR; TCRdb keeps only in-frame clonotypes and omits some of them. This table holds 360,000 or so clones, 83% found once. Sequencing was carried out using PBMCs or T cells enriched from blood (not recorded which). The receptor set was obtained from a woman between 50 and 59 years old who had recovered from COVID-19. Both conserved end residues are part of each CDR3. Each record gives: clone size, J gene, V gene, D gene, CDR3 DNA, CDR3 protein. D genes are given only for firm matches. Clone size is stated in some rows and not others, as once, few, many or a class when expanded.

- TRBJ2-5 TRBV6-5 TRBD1 TGTGCCAGCAGCGGGGACAGAGAAGAGACCCAGTACTTC CASSGDREETQYF
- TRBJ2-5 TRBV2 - TGTGCCAGCGGGGTACAGGCACAAGAGACCCAGTACTTC CASGVQAQETQYF
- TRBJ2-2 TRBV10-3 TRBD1 TGTGCCATCAGTGAGTCGATGGGACAGGGTAACGGGGAGCTGTTTTTT CAISESMGQGNGELFF
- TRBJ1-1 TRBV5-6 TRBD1 TGTGCCAGCAGCCTAGGACAGGGGGAAGCTTTCTTT CASSLGQGEAFF
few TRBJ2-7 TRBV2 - TGTGCCAGCAGTCAGAGGGGGTTCGAGTCCTACGAGCAGTACTTC CASSQRGFESYEQYF
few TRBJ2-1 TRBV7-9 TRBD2 TGTGCCAGCAGCTTAGCGCGCGGACTAGCTCTCAATGAGCAGTTCTTC CASSLARGLALNEQFF
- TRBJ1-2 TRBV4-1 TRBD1 TGCGCCAGCAGCCAAGGTACAGGGGTTGGCTACACCTTC CASSQGTGVGYTF
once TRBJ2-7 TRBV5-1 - TGCGCCAGCAGCTTGGACGCAGGGAACCCGTTCTACGAGCAGTACTTC CASSLDAGNPFYEQYF
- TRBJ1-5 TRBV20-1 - TGCAGTGCTAGTCCAAGGGGGCAGCCCCAGCATTTT CSASPRGQPQHF
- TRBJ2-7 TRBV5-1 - TGCGCCAGCAGCTTGGGCAGGTTATACCACTACGAGCAGTACTTC CASSLGRLYHYEQYF
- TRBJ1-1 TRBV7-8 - TGTGCCAGCAGCTTGGGGGCCATGCGTCCTTTCTTT CASSLGAMRPFF
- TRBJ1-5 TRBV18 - TGTGCCAGCTCACCACTAGAGAGAAATCAGCCCCAGCATTTT CASSPLERNQPQHF
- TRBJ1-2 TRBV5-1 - TGCGCCAGCAGCTTGGATGGGACAAACTATGGCTACACCTTC CASSLDGTNYGYTF
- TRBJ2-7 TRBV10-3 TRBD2 TGTGCCACTTCGGGAGGCCCCACCGAGCAGTACTTC CATSGGPTEQYF
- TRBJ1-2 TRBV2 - TGTGCCAGCAGACTACAGGGTGCGGGCTATGGCTACACCTTC CASRLQGAGYGYTF
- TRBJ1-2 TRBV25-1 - TGTGCCAGCAGTTCAGGGACAAACTATGGCTACACCTTC CASSSGTNYGYTF
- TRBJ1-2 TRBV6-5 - TGTGCCAGCAGTTACTCAAGTCAGGGCTACTATGGCTACACCTTC CASSYSSQGYYGYTF
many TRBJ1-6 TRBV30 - TGTGCCGGATTATACGGGGGGCCGCGTTCATATAATTCACCCCTCCACTTT CAGLYGGPRSYNSPLHF
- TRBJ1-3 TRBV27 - TGTGCCAGCAGGACGACAGGCTCTGGAAACACCATATATTTT CASRTTGSGNTIYF
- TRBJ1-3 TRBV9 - TGTGCCAGCAGCGGGGTCGGGGGGTCTGGAAACACCATATATTTT CASSGVGGSGNTIYF
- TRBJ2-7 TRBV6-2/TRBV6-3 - TGTGCCAGCAGTCGGGCGGGGCCGTGGACGAACGAGCAGTACTTC CASSRAGPWTNEQYF
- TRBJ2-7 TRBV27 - TGTGCCAGCAGTTTGGGAAGGGGGGGGTACGAGCAGTACTTC CASSLGRGGYEQYF
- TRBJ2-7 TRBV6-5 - TGTGCCAGCAGTTACCGCCAGGGCTACGAGCAGTACTTC CASSYRQGYEQYF
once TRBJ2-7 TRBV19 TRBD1 TGTGCCAGTAGTTGGGGACAGGGCTACGAGCAGTACTTC CASSWGQGYEQYF
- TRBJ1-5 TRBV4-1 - TGCGCCAGCAGCTTCGATAGAGGCAATCAGCCCCAGCATTTT CASSFDRGNQPQHF
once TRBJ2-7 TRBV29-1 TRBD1 TGCAGCGTTGCCCGGGACAGGGGGCTATACGAGCAGTACTTC CSVARDRGLYEQYF
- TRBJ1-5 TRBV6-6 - TGTGCCAGCAGGGGGTGGGGGGGCAATCAGCCCCAGCATTTT CASRGWGGNQPQHF
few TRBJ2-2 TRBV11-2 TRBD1 TGTGCCAGCAGCATCTACCGACAGGGGACCGCGAACACCGGGGAGCTGTTTTTT CASSIYRQGTANTGELFF